This T cell receptor beta chain came from a study of CD8+ T cells in alopecia areata. Sequencing templates came from extracted RNA that was reverse transcribed into cDNA. The data were produced by immunoSEQ multiplex PCR, yet TCRdb's version contains in-frame clones alone and is incomplete. The repertoire holds 90,000 to 120,000 clones, with roughly 84% as singletons. Treatment of the sample: oral pan-JAK inhibitor, 5-10 mg twice daily. The authors sorted CD4+ and CD8+ T cells from PBMCs. Findings of the study overall: TCRs were shared less clearly across patients than in mice, possibly for HLA-related reasons.

As for this clone: Its specificity is unknown.

This clonotype was sampled from a human donor with alopecia areata. This sample comprised CD8+ T cells sorted from blood, obtained at week 24, from a patient treated with tofacitinib.

The CDR3 loop reads CASSQYLGGGDEQYF. The CDR3 DNA reads as TGCGCCAGCAGCCAATATCTAGGGGGAGGCGACGAGCAGTACTTC. The rearrangement uses TRBV4-1 and TRBJ2-7; D could derive from TRBD1 or TRBD2 (6 bases each). There are 15 residues in the CDR3. Trimming pared 2 bases from V and 5 bases from J, leaving 16 bases between. Per germline, CDR1 MGHRA and CDR2 YSYEKL.